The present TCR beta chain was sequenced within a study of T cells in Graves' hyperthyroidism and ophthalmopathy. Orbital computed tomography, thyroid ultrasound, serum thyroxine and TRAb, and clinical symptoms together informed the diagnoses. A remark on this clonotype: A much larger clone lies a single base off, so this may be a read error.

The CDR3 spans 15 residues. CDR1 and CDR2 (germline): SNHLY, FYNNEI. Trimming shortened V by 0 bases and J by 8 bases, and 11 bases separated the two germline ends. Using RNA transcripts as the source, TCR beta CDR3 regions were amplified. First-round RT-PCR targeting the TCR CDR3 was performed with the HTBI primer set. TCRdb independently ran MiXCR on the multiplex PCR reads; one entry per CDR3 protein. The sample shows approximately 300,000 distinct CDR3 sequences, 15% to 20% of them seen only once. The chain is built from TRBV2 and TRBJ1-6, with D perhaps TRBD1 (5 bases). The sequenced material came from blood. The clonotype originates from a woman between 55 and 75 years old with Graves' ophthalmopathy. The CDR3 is CASSEARGYDSPLHF. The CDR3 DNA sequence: TGTGCCAGCAGTGAAGCGCGGGGGTATGATTCACCCCTCCACTTT. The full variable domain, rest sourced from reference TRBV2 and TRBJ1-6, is EPEVTQTPSHQVTQMGQEVILRCVPISNHLYFYWYRQILGQKVEFLVSFYNNEISEKSEIFDDQFSVERPDGSNFTLKIRSTKLEDSAMYFCASSEARGYDSPLHFGNGTRLTVT.